The rows below give T cell receptor beta chains drawn from one sample of a study of blood T cell repertoires in COVID-19. The assay was immunoSEQ multiplex PCR, and TCRdb's table has in-frame clones only and misses some. The profile shows 75,000 to 100,000 clones, roughly 87% of them singletons. The sample comprised peripheral blood. These receptor sequences come from a man between 65 and 85 years old with acute or convalescent COVID-19. Both conserved end residues are part of each CDR3. Each record gives: CDR3 protein, CDR3 DNA, V gene, clone size, CDR3 length, D gene, J gene. The D gene is left open where the match is weak. Part of the rows lack a size; the others show once, few, many or a class for expanded clones.

CASSLRGTRGTDTQYF	TGTGCCAGTAGTCTCCGGGGTACGAGGGGCACAGATACGCAGTATTTT	TRBV19	.	16	.	TRBJ2-3
CATGRQVDQPQHF	TGTGCCACCGGACGACAGGTTGATCAGCCCCAGCATTTT	TRBV6-5	.	13	.	TRBJ1-5
CASSQRTGELFF	TGCGCCAGCAGCCAACGGACCGGGGAGCTGTTTTTT	TRBV4-1	once	12	.	TRBJ2-2
CASSRTAEKLFF	TGTGCCAGCAGCCGGACAGCTGAAAAACTGTTTTTT	TRBV12-3/TRBV12-4	.	12	.	TRBJ1-4
CASRPGTSSGNTIYF	TGCGCCAGCAGGCCGGGAACTAGCTCTGGAAACACCATATATTTT	TRBV5-1	.	15	.	TRBJ1-3
CASSEALSYPGQGFGNTIYF	TGTGCCAGCAGTGAAGCTCTAAGTTATCCGGGACAGGGATTTGGAAACACCATATATTTT	TRBV2	.	20	TRBD1	TRBJ1-3
CSVVKTGETQYF	TGCAGCGTTGTTAAGACGGGAGAGACCCAGTACTTC	TRBV29-1	.	12	.	TRBJ2-5
CASSQDGGTYNEQFF	TGCGCCAGCAGCCAAGACGGGGGGACCTACAATGAGCAGTTCTTC	TRBV4-1	.	15	TRBD2	TRBJ2-1
CASSLVYRGYGYTF	TGTGCCAGCAGCTTAGTCTACAGGGGCTATGGCTACACCTTC	TRBV7-2	.	14	TRBD1	TRBJ1-2
CSVARGVANEKLFF	TGCAGCGTTGCTCGCGGGGTTGCTAATGAAAAACTGTTTTTT	TRBV29-1	.	14	.	TRBJ1-4
CASSWTHRGGEQFF	TGTGCCAGCAGCTGGACCCACAGGGGAGGTGAGCAGTTCTTC	TRBV7-9	.	14	.	TRBJ2-1
CASSTRLTGVADTQYF	TGTGCCAGTAGTACCCGTCTCACAGGGGTGGCAGATACGCAGTATTTT	TRBV19	.	16	TRBD1	TRBJ2-3
CASEDSGTRATGELFF	TGTGCCAGCGAAGACAGTGGAACTCGGGCCACCGGGGAGCTGTTTTTT	TRBV3-1/TRBV3-2	.	16	.	TRBJ2-2
CATSGSGTSNTGELFF	TGTGCCACCAGTGGCTCCGGGACATCGAACACCGGGGAGCTGTTTTTT	TRBV24-1	once	16	.	TRBJ2-2
CASSLLRGDYGYTF	TGTGCCAGCAGTTTACTCAGGGGTGACTATGGCTACACCTTC	TRBV28	once	14	.	TRBJ1-2
CASSTNTARTLHF	TGTGCCAGTAGTACCAACACCGCTAGAACCCTCCACTTT	TRBV19	.	13	.	TRBJ1-6
CASGAQLGQGNQPQHF	TGTGCCAGCGGCGCCCAACTTGGGCAGGGCAATCAGCCCCAGCATTTT	TRBV2	.	16	.	TRBJ1-5
CASSLYGADTEAFF	TGTGCCAGCAGCTTGTATGGGGCCGACACTGAAGCTTTCTTT	TRBV5-5	once	14	.	TRBJ1-1
CASRPGLATYEQYF	TGTGCCAGCAGACCGGGACTCGCGACCTACGAGCAGTACTTC	TRBV2	.	14	.	TRBJ2-7
CASNRDTEAFF	TGTGCCAGCAACAGGGACACTGAAGCTTTCTTT	TRBV28	.	11	.	TRBJ1-1
CASRRLGQGAGGRGEAFF	TGTGCCAGCCGCCGACTAGGACAGGGGGCGGGCGGTCGGGGAGAAGCTTTCTTT	TRBV5-4	.	18	TRBD1	TRBJ1-1
CASSLSGNQPQHF	TGCGCCAGCAGCTTGTCAGGCAATCAGCCCCAGCATTTT	TRBV5-1	.	13	.	TRBJ1-5
CASSVNGGGVPDTQYF	TGTGCCAGCAGCGTAAATGGCGGGGGGGTCCCAGATACGCAGTATTTT	TRBV9	once	16	TRBD2	TRBJ2-3
CASNYGSNQPQHF	TGTGCCAGCAATTACGGTAGCAATCAGCCCCAGCATTTT	TRBV2	few	13	.	TRBJ1-5
CASSPLDRNTEAFF	TGTGCCAGCTCACCTTTGGACAGAAACACTGAAGCTTTCTTT	TRBV18	.	14	.	TRBJ1-1
CASSLETGNSYNEQFF	TGCGCCAGCAGCTTGGAAACAGGTAACTCCTACAATGAGCAGTTCTTC	TRBV5-1	.	16	.	TRBJ2-1
CASSLELGAAYGYTF	TGTGCCAGCAGCTTAGAGCTGGGGGCGGCCTATGGCTACACCTTC	TRBV7-2	.	15	.	TRBJ1-2
CASGRDNTGELFF	TGTGCCAGCGGGCGCGACAACACCGGGGAGCTGTTTTTT	TRBV6-5	.	13	.	TRBJ2-2
CASSQDLLGVSYNEQFF	TGTGCCAGCAGCCAAGATCTTCTAGGAGTCTCCTACAATGAGCAGTTCTTC	TRBV3-1/TRBV3-2	.	17	.	TRBJ2-1
CASSIDPRTVYQPQHF	TGTGCCAGTAGTATAGATCCCCGGACAGTGTATCAGCCCCAGCATTTT	TRBV19	.	16	.	TRBJ1-5
CASSFPGDQPQHF	TGTGCCAGCAGTTTCCCAGGCGATCAGCCCCAGCATTTT	TRBV28	.	13	.	TRBJ1-5
CSASSSGGASTDTQYF	TGCAGTGCTAGTTCCAGCGGGGGGGCAAGCACAGATACGCAGTATTTT	TRBV20-1	once	16	TRBD2	TRBJ2-3
CASSPRQGAFSGANVLTF	TGTGCCAGCAGCCCCCGACAGGGGGCCTTCTCTGGGGCCAACGTCCTGACTTTC	TRBV9	once	18	TRBD1	TRBJ2-6
CASSKSVPAVSNQPQHF	TGTGCCAGTAGTAAGTCGGTGCCCGCGGTGAGCAATCAGCCCCAGCATTTT	TRBV19	.	17	.	TRBJ1-5
CASSSLGQPLETQYF	TGTGCCAGCAGCAGCCTTGGACAGCCTTTGGAGACCCAGTACTTC	TRBV27	.	15	.	TRBJ2-5
CASSPEGNQPQHF	TGTGCCAGCTCACCCGAGGGTAATCAGCCCCAGCATTTT	TRBV18	once	13	.	TRBJ1-5
CASKRGVQETQYF	TGTGCCAGCAAGCGCGGGGTGCAAGAGACCCAGTACTTC	TRBV2	.	13	.	TRBJ2-5
CATSPSTGYGYTF	TGTGCCACCAGCCCTAGTACAGGCTACGGCTACACCTTC	TRBV15	.	13	.	TRBJ1-2
CASQQRTSGQETQYF	TGTGCCAGCCAGCAGAGAACTAGCGGTCAAGAGACCCAGTACTTC	TRBV21-1	.	15	.	TRBJ2-5
CASSTDTVYNQPQHF	TGTGCCAGTAGTACTGACACAGTCTACAATCAGCCCCAGCATTTT	TRBV19	.	15	.	TRBJ1-5
CASSTYPGGQETQYF	TGTGCCAGTAGTACTTACCCCGGGGGCCAAGAGACCCAGTACTTC	TRBV19	.	15	.	TRBJ2-5
CASSFLLGGHTGELFF	TGTGCCAGCAGTTTCCTCTTGGGGGGTCACACCGGGGAGCTGTTTTTT	TRBV28	few	16	.	TRBJ2-2
CSVTESSYGYTF	TGCAGCGTGACAGAGTCCTCCTATGGCTACACCTTC	TRBV29-1	once	12	.	TRBJ1-2
CASSTRQGSYQPQHF	TGTGCCAGTAGTACGAGACAGGGTAGCTATCAGCCCCAGCATTTT	TRBV19	.	15	TRBD1	TRBJ1-5
CASSWGDRRLNYGYTF	TGTGCCAGCAGCTGGGGTGACAGGAGGCTTAACTATGGCTACACCTTC	TRBV5-4	.	16	.	TRBJ1-2
CAISGGQRKLFF	TGTGCCATCAGTGGGGGACAGCGAAAACTGTTTTTT	TRBV10-3	.	12	TRBD1	TRBJ1-4
CASRRQLQETQYF	TGTGCCAGCAGACGACAGTTGCAAGAGACCCAGTACTTC	TRBV28	once	13	.	TRBJ2-5
CASSTGGMAEAFF	TGTGCCAGCAGTACAGGGGGTATGGCTGAAGCTTTCTTT	TRBV6-5	.	13	TRBD1	TRBJ1-1
CASSQDYPLNYGYTF	TGTGCCAGCAGCCAAGATTATCCCTTGAACTATGGCTACACCTTC	TRBV3-1/TRBV3-2	.	15	.	TRBJ1-2
CASSGQGQGTDTQYF	TGTGCCAGCTCAGGACAGGGGCAGGGGACAGATACGCAGTATTTT	TRBV18	.	15	TRBD1	TRBJ2-3
CASSPVGLVNEQFF	TGTGCCAGCAGCCCGGTGGGGCTAGTCAATGAGCAGTTCTTC	TRBV11-3	once	14	.	TRBJ2-1
CASSEAGLATNEKLFF	TGTGCCAGCAGTGAAGCCGGTTTAGCAACTAATGAAAAACTGTTTTTT	TRBV6-1	.	16	.	TRBJ1-4
CASSEETGYEKLFF	TGTGCCAGCAGTGAAGAGACAGGGTACGAAAAACTGTTTTTT	TRBV6-4	.	14	TRBD1	TRBJ1-4
CASSFGTSYSGANVLTF	TGTGCCAGCAGTTTCGGGACAAGTTACTCTGGGGCCAACGTCCTGACTTTC	TRBV27	.	17	.	TRBJ2-6
CASSPSTSGANEQFF	TGTGCCAGCAGCCCCAGTACTAGCGGGGCGAATGAGCAGTTCTTC	TRBV6-2/TRBV6-3	large	15	TRBD2	TRBJ2-1
CASNPWGAGELFF	TGTGCCAGTAACCCCTGGGGGGCCGGGGAGCTGTTTTTT	TRBV19	.	13	.	TRBJ2-2
CATEDRDNSPLHF	TGTGCCACCGAAGACAGGGATAATTCACCCCTCCACTTT	TRBV19	.	13	TRBD1	TRBJ1-6
CASTRTASNTGELFF	TGTGCCAGTACCCGGACAGCCTCGAACACCGGGGAGCTGTTTTTT	TRBV6-5	.	15	.	TRBJ2-2